What follows describes a single TCR beta chain. The CDR3 is 16 residues long. Unmatched junction bases numbered 15, after V lost 7 bases and J lost 9 bases. Germline lookup yields CDR1 MGHDK and CDR2 SYGVNS. This sample was included in a study of T cells in tuberculosis. Chain pairing is unknown; alpha and beta were sequenced separately. Produced via immunoSEQ multiplex PCR; TCRdb's table is partial and in-frame only. In the table there are about 54,000 clones, nearly 90% of which are singletons. Whole-study findings and limits: Some low-affinity tetramer-binding T cells may be absent from this sample.

Sorting used thawed, overnight-rested PBMC stained with anti-CD3, a viability dye and GMM-loaded CD1B tetramer. The CD1B tetramers carried C32 glucose monomycolate purified from Rhodococcus equi. Before cryopreservation, the sorted PBMC lost their CD14-expressing monocytes. Tetramer-negative cells, around 92,000 per donor, were also sorted. Sequencing was carried out using CD1b-GMM tetramer-negative cells sorted from PBMCs. The chain carries TRBV25-1 and TRBJ2-1, with 10 bases fitting TRBD1. This receptor was identified in an adult woman with latent tuberculosis. This CDR3 is CASIAQPGTGDSEQFF. In DNA, the CDR3 is TGTGCCAGCATAGCCCAGCCTGGGACAGGGGATAGTGAGCAGTTCTTC.